This T cell receptor (beta chain) stems from a study of blood T cell repertoires in COVID-19. Study-wide background: T cells, B-cell-depleted T cells, or PBMCs supplied cDNA or gDNA.

Clones were read by immunoSEQ multiplex PCR, and TCRdb kept only the in-frame ones, dropping some. The sample yields some 97,000 clones, approximately 90% seen once. V shed 7 bases and J 5 bases; nucleotides not matched to a gene: 6. Germline CDR1 is SGHRS and CDR2 is YFSETQ. The CDR3 contains 14 residues. The chain is built from TRBV5-1 and TRBJ1-4; the match to TRBD1 covers 9 bases. The sample comprised peripheral blood. The clonotype originates from a man aged 55 to 69 with acute or convalescent COVID-19. The CDR3 DNA follows: TGCGCCAGCTCCCGGACAGGGGTGAATGAAAAACTGTTTTTT. Translation: CASSRTGVNEKLFF.